The T cell receptor beta chain described here comes from a study of T-cell reconstitution after alpha-beta-depleted transplantation in children. CDR1 is SQVTM and CDR2 is ANQGSEA in the germline V gene. The CDR3 covers 12 residues. Trimming took 6 bases from V and 3 from J, leaving 12 bases between them. Unique molecular identifiers were incorporated into the prepared TCRbeta library. Each CDR3 protein is one row after TCRdb ran MiXCR on the PCR reads. The sample has around 500,000 distinct CDR3 sequences; roughly 23% are singletons. This specimen was PBMCs, mostly from graft donor cells, taken 360 days after TCRalphabeta/CD19-depleted stem cell transplant. The V call is TRBV29-1, the J call TRBJ2-7, with D perhaps matching TRBD1 (6 bases). The receptor was isolated from a boy younger than two who had a stem cell transplant for acute myeloid leukemia, so the T cells may come from the graft donor. The CDR3 coding sequence is TGCAGCGTCGGTCAGGGGAACTACGAGCAGTACTTC. Protein sequence: CSVGQGNYEQYF.